This T cell receptor (beta chain) is drawn from a study of response to subunit inactivated influenza vaccine. Study-level findings and limits: The authors proposed limited new T cell recruitment per seasonal influenza vaccination.

This clonotype has more than one count but fewer than ten. Its cognate antigen is unknown. A single record per CDR3 protein comes from TCRdb applying MiXCR to the RT-PCR reads. The data contain more than 700,000 distinct CDR3 sequences, roughly 20% of them singletons. This CDR3 is 12 amino acids long. V shed 7 bases, J shed 5 bases, and the junction held 6 bases outside the gene matches. From germline, CDR1 is DFQATT and CDR2 SNEGSKA (reference sequence). V is TRBV20-1 and J is TRBJ2-5; the match to TRBD2 covers 8 bases. The origin of this receptor is a middle-aged man who received an inactivated influenza vaccine. The sample consisted of PBMCs from blood, taken 5 to 6 days after vaccination. CDR3 protein: CSGASGQETQYF. For the CDR3, the DNA is TGCAGTGGGGCTAGCGGGCAGGAGACCCAGTACTTC.